This is a list of T cell receptor beta chains from one sample in a study of PD-1 blockade in classical Hodgkin lymphoma. The assay was immunoSEQ multiplex PCR, and TCRdb's table has in-frame clones only and misses some. This sample has more than 45,000 clones; 85% to 95% occur once, and the top ten carry around 9.3%. The input for sequencing was peripheral blood mononuclear cells (PBMCs), taken before the second cycle of nivolumab. The receptors come from a human donor with classical Hodgkin lymphoma. Both conserved end residues are part of each CDR3. D genes are given only for firm matches. The size of a clone is reported for some rows only, either as once, few or many, or as a class for expanded clones.

v_gene,len,abundance,j_gene,d_gene,CDR3aa,CDR3nt
TRBV5-1,13,-,TRBJ2-2,-,CASSREASGELFF,TGCGCCAGCAGCAGGGAAGCGTCCGGGGAGCTGTTTTTT
TRBV7-9,15,-,TRBJ2-5,TRBD1,CASSGQGGVRETQYF,TGTGCCAGCAGCGGACAGGGGGGAGTCCGGGAGACCCAGTACTTC
TRBV27,17,once,TRBJ1-5,-,CASRTLQGGHSNQPQHF,TGTGCCAGCAGAACACTACAGGGTGGTCATAGCAATCAGCCCCAGCATTTT
TRBV11-2,18,few,TRBJ1-6,-,CASSLSSAWGHGDSPLHF,TGTGCCAGCAGCTTAAGTAGTGCCTGGGGGCACGGGGATTCACCCCTCCACTTT
TRBV11-2,14,-,TRBJ2-7,-,CASSSLARDYEQYF,TGTGCCAGCAGCTCACTAGCAAGGGATTACGAGCAGTACTTC
TRBV19,17,-,TRBJ1-1,TRBD1,CASRAGTGYVGDTEAFF,TGTGCCAGTAGAGCCGGGACAGGGTACGTTGGGGACACTGAAGCTTTCTTT
TRBV27,16,-,TRBJ2-2,TRBD1,CASSFIDRGESGELFF,TGTGCCAGCAGTTTTATAGACAGGGGAGAAAGCGGGGAGCTGTTTTTT
TRBV7-6,14,-,TRBJ2-1,-,CASRLGGAGNEQFF,TGTGCCAGCAGGTTAGGGGGGGCGGGCAATGAGCAGTTCTTC
TRBV30,13,-,TRBJ2-5,TRBD1,CAWSVRGRETQYF,TGTGCCTGGAGTGTTAGGGGGCGAGAGACCCAGTACTTC
TRBV4-3,15,-,TRBJ2-7,-,CASSQGVGPTYEQYF,TGCGCCAGCAGCCAAGGAGTGGGCCCCACCTACGAGCAGTACTTC
TRBV27,14,-,TRBJ2-4,-,CASSFSGAKNIQYF,TGTGCCAGCAGTTTCTCGGGCGCCAAAAACATTCAGTACTTC
TRBV27,13,-,TRBJ1-6,-,CASSDTANSPLHF,TGTGCCAGTTCAGACACGGCCAATTCACCCCTCCACTTT
TRBV7-9,12,-,TRBJ2-1,-,CASTDPTAEQFF,TGTGCCAGCACCGACCCGACAGCAGAGCAGTTCTTC
TRBV27,15,-,TRBJ1-6,-,CASSPGPGGFSNLHF,TGTGCCAGCAGTCCTGGACCCGGTGGTTTTAGTAACCTCCACTTT